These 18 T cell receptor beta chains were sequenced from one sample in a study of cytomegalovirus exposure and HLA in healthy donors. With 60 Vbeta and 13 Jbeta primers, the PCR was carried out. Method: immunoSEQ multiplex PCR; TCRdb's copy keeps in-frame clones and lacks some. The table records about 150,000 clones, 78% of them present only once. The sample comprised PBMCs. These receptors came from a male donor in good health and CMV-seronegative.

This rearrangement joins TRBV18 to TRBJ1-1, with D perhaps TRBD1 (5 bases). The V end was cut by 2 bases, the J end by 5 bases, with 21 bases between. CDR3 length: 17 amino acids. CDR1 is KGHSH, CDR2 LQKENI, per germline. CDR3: CASSPNGAGSVGTEAFF. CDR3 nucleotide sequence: TGTGCCAGCTCACCAAACGGGGCGGGGAGTGTGGGTACTGAAGCTTTCTTT.

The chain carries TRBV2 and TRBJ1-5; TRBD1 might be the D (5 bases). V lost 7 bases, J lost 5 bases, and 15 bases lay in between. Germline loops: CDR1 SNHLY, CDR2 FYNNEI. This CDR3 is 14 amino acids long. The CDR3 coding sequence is TGTGCCAGCACCAGCAGGGTCATAGATCAGCCCCAGCATTTT. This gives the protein CASTSRVIDQPQHF.

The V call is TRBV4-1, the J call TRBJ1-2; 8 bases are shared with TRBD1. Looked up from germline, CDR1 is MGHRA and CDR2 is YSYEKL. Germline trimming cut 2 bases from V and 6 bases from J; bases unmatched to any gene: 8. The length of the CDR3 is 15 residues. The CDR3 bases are TGCGCCAGCAGCCAACCCAGCCAGGGGGCAGATGGCTACACCTTC. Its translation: CASSQPSQGADGYTF.

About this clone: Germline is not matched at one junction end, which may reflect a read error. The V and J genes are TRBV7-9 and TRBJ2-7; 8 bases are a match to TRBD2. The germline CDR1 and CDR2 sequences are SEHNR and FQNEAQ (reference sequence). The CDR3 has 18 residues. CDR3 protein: CSSSLEGSGEFTLYEQYF. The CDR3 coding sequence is TGTTCCAGCAGCTTAGAAGGTAGCGGGGAGTTTACCCTCTACGAGCAGTACTTC.

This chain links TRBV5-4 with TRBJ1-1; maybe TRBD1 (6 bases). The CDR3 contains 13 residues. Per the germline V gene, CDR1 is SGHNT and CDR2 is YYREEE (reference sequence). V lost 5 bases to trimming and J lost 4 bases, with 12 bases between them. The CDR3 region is CASRNRVGTEAFF. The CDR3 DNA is TGTGCCAGCAGAAACAGGGTGGGCACTGAAGCTTTCTTT.

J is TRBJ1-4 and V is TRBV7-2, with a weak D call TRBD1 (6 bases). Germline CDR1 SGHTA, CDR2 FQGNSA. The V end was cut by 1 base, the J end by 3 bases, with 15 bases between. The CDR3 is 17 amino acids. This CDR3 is CASSLVGGGVSNEKLFF. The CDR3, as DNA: TGTGCCAGCAGCTTAGTTGGAGGGGGGGTATCTAATGAAAAACTGTTTTTT. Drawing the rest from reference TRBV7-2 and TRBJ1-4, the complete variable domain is GAGVSQSPSNKVTEKGKDVELRCDPISGHTALYWYRQSLGQGLEFLIYFQGNSAPDKSGLPSDRFSAERTGGSVSTLTIQRTQQEDSAVYLCASSLVGGGVSNEKLFFGSGTQLSVL.

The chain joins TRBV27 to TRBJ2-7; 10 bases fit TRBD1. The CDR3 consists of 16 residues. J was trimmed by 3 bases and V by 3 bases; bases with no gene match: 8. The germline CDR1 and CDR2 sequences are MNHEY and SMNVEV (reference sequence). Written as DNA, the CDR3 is TGTGCCAGCAGTTTGGAACGGGACAGGGGATTCTACGAGCAGTACTTC. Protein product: CASSLERDRGFYEQYF.

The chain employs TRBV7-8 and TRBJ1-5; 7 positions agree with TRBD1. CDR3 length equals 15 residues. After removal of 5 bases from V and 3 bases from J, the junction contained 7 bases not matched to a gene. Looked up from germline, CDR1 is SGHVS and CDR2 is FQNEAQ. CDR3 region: CASSTGAGINQPQHF. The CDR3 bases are TGTGCCAGCAGCACAGGGGCGGGTATCAATCAGCCCCAGCATTTT.

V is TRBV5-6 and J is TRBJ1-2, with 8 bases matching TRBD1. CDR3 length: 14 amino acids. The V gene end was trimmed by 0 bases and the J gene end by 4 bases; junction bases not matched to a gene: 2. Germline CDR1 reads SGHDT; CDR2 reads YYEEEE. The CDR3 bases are TGTGCCAGCAGCTTGGGACAGGGGACCTATGGCTACACCTTC. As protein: CASSLGQGTYGYTF.

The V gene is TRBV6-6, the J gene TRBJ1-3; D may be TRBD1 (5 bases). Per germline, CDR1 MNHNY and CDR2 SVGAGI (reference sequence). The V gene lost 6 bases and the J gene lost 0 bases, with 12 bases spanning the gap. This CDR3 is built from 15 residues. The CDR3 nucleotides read TGTGCCAGCAGGCCTGACAGAAACTCTGGAAACACCATATATTTT. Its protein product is CASRPDRNSGNTIYF.

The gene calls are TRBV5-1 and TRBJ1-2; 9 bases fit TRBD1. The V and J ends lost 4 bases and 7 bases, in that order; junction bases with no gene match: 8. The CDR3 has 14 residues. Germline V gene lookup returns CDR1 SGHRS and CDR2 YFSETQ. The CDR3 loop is CASSPGTGTFGYTF. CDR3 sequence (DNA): TGCGCCAGCAGCCCCGGGACAGGGACCTTTGGCTACACCTTC.

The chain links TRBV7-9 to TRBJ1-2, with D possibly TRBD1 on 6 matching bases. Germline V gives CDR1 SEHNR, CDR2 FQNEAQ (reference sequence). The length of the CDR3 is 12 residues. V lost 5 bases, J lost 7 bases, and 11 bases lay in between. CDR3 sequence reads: CASSIQGSGYTF. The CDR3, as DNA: TGTGCCAGCAGCATACAGGGTTCTGGCTACACCTTC.

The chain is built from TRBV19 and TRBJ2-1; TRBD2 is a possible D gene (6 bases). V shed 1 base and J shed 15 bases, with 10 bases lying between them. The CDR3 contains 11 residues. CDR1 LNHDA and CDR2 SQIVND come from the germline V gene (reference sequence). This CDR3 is CASSIGGLWFF. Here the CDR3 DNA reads TGTGCCAGTAGTATAGGGGGACTCTGGTTCTTC.

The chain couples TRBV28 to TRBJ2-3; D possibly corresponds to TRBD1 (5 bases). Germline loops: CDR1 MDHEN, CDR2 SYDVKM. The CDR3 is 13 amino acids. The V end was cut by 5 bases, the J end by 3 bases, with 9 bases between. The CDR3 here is CASSTPGTDTQYF. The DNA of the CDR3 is TGTGCCAGCAGTACCCCAGGGACAGATACGCAGTATTTT.

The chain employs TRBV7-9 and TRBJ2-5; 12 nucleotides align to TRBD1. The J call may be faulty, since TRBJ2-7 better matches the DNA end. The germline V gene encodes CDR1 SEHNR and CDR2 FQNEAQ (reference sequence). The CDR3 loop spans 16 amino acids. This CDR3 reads CASSLWGQGARYEQYF. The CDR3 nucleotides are TGTGCCAGCAGCTTATGGGGACAGGGGGCCAGATACGAGCAGTACTTC.

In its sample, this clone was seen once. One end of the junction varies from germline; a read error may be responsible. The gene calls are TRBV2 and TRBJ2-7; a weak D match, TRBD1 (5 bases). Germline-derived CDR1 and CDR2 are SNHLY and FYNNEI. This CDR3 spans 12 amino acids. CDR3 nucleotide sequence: TGTGCCAGCAGTAAAGGGGCCTACGAGCAGCACTTC. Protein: CASSKGAYEQHF.

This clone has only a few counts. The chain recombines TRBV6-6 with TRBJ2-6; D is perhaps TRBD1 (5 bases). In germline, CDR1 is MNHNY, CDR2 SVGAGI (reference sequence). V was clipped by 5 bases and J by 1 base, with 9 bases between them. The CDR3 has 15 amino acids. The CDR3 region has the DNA TGTGCCAGCAGTCAACAGGTGTCTGGGGCCAACGTCCTGACTTTC. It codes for CASSQQVSGANVLTF.

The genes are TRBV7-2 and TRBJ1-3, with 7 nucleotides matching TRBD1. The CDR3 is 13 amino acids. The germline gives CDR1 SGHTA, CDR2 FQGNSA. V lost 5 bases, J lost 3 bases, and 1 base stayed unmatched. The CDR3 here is CASSRDSGNTIYF. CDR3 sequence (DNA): TGTGCCAGCAGCCGGGACAGTGGAAACACCATATATTTT.